This TCR beta chain was identified in a study of cytomegalovirus exposure and HLA in healthy donors. V gave up 4 bases and J gave up 2 bases; unmatched junction bases: 3. Germline V gives CDR1 MDHEN, CDR2 SYDVKM. There are 15 residues in the CDR3. Assay: immunoSEQ multiplex PCR; the TCRdb copy retains only in-frame clones and omits some. The sample has under 110,000 clones; about 85% are singletons. The receptor's source is a woman aged 18-35 years in good health and CMV-seropositive. The J gene is TRBJ1-3, the V gene TRBV28, with TRBD1 identical over 9 bases. Sequencing used PBMCs. The CDR3 DNA sequence: TGTGCCAGCAGTTACAGGGGGCGTACTGGAAACACCATATATTTT. Protein sequence: CASSYRGRTGNTIYF.